This TCR beta chain originates from a study of blood T cell repertoires in COVID-19. Overall study: Spain, Italy and the United States supplied samples that represented acute and convalescent COVID-19. PBMCs, B-cell-depleted T cells, or T cells provided the cDNA or gDNA that made up the material.

Per the study methods: Nucleated cell number was recorded as an estimate derived from reference gene primer amplification. Assay: immunoSEQ multiplex PCR; the TCRdb copy retains only in-frame clones and omits some. V, J and clone size derive from that table, while D and trimming were established from the DNA sequence. This sample has about 280,000 clones; 89% occur once, and the top ten carry around 2.1%. The V end was cut by 4 bases, the J end by 9 bases, with 23 bases between. The germline V gene has CDR1 SGDLS and CDR2 YYNGEE. This CDR3 is built from 17 residues. Source material: peripheral blood. The chain links TRBV9 to TRBJ1-6; tentative D call: TRBD1 (5 bases). This sequence originates from a man aged 45-65 years with acute or convalescent COVID-19. The DNA of the CDR3 is TGTGCCAGCAGCCCTTTTTCCCGACAGCGCCTAGGTTCACCCCTCCACTTT. Encoded protein: CASSPFSRQRLGSPLHF.